This note documents a single T cell receptor (beta chain) sequence. The antigen this receptor binds is unknown. No quality values exist for individual bases; no much larger clone is one base distant. Receptor libraries were prepared by the immunoSEQ multiplex PCR assay. The hsTCRB Kit was used according to the manufacturer's protocol to amplify rearranged TCR beta chain sequences. Sequencing of TCRB libraries was carried out on an Illumina MiSeq. Under the source paper's analysis protocol: The proprietary platform of the kit vendor was used for demultiplexing, trimming and gene mapping. Sourced from immuneACCESS, this table was stored by TCRdb with only in-frame sequences that have V and J called. A share of the clones is absent; for the studies checked, an unresolved V gene accounts for under half, and the remainder has no known explanation. V and J calls and clone size are given by that table; D and trimming were obtained from the DNA. The sample includes tens of thousands of clones, with about four fifths observed a single time. The leading ten clones occupy approximately 8% of the sample.

What the time point label conveys for this sample: baseline, week 1 (first vaccination visit). Explained via the paper, the treatment or condition label denotes: pre-vaccination baseline after standard-of-care therapy. Newly diagnosed WHO grade 3 or 4 IDH1-mutant astrocytomas showing loss of nuclear ATRX were present in the donors. The samples were drawn from NOA16, a multicentre, single-arm, open-label phase I trial in Germany that tested a mutant IDH1 peptide vaccine in humans for the first time. Blood drawn at visit V03 was used as the baseline sample for immunogenicity testing. Genomic DNA for TCRB sequencing was isolated from EDTA blood with the DNeasy Blood and Tissue Kit. The data belong to a study of a mutant IDH1 vaccine in newly diagnosed glioma (dated by TCRdb to the early 2020s). Some background on the complete study: Of the 25 to 35 treated patients, around 60% were male and around 40% were female, and a mean age of around 40 years was recorded. Prior to enrollment, patients had been given standard therapy consisting of radiotherapy alone, temozolomide alone, or radiochemotherapy with temozolomide, with the combination given to most patients. Peripheral blood was collected at six visits: V03 (baseline), V05, V07, V10, V12 and V13. For exploratory analyses, about 25 treated patients had longitudinal TCRB deep sequencing done wherever samples were available. General study outcomes and caveats: The authors noted that analyses of patient blood samples could not be reproduced because of sample limitations. Pseudoprogression appeared unrelated to alterations in the top peripheral T cell clonotypes detected by TCRB sequencing. Availability determined which PBMC samples were chosen for TCRB deep sequencing. Vaccine-induced immune responses across multiple MHC alleles were detected in approximately 94% of patients.

There are 11 amino acids in the CDR3, from cysteine to phenylalanine inclusive. The read is trimmed to its CDR3 DNA, 33 bases read in frame from base 1. V is shortened by 7 bases, J by 1 base, and the region joining them spans 8 bases. Reading the germline V gene gives CDR1 SQVTM and CDR2 ANQGSEA. The V and J genes are TRBV29-1 and TRBJ2-7, with the identity of the D gene unclear. This sequence originates from a woman between 50 and 59 years old with glioma. The sequencing used PBMCs, collected from a glioma patient treated with radiotherapy, temozolomide or both. The CDR3 protein is CSALGSYEQYF. The DNA sequence follows: TGCAGCGCCTTGGGATCCTACGAGCAGTACTTC.